This T cell receptor (beta chain) came from a study of blood T cell repertoires in COVID-19. Study overall: Acute and convalescent COVID-19 samples came from the United States, Italy and Spain.

Assay: immunoSEQ multiplex PCR; the TCRdb copy retains only in-frame clones and omits some. The sample carries roughly 200,000 clones, 75% to 90% recorded once. The CDR3 has 16 amino acids. Germline V gives CDR1 SGHAT, CDR2 FQNNGV. V lost 5 bases, J lost 2 bases, and 5 bases stayed unmatched. The V gene is TRBV11-2, the J gene TRBJ2-3; 12 bases map to TRBD2. Material: PBMCs or T cells enriched from blood (not recorded which). The clonotype comes from a woman in her twenties or thirties who had been exposed to COVID-19. CDR3 sequence (DNA): TGTGCCAGCAGCCTCACTAGCGGGGGGACCACAGATACGCAGTATTTT. This gives the protein CASSLTSGGTTDTQYF.